These 19 T cell receptor beta chains were all obtained from the same sample, sequenced in a study of T cells in Graves' hyperthyroidism and ophthalmopathy. TCR beta CDR3 region amplification was performed from RNA transcripts. TCR CDR3 regions were first amplified by RT-PCR with HTBI primers. TCRdb fed the multiplex PCR reads into MiXCR, producing one record per CDR3 protein. The sample holds fewer than 400,000 distinct CDR3 sequences, 25% seen once. The sequenced material came from blood. Receptors originate from a man aged 50 to 59 with Graves' hyperthyroidism.

CDR3 protein: CASSERGTGLRGQETQYF. The CDR3, as DNA: TGCGCCAGCAGTGAGAGGGGGACGGGACTAAGGGGCCAAGAGACCCAGTACTTC. V usage is TRBV10-2 and J usage is TRBJ2-5; the D gene is possibly TRBD2 (7 bases). V was shortened by 2 bases and J by 1 base, with 20 bases between the two germline ends. CDR1 is WSHSY and CDR2 is SAAADI in the germline V gene. CDR3 length: 18 amino acids.

The rearrangement uses TRBV6-2 or TRBV6-3 and TRBJ2-7; 7 bases match TRBD2. The length of the CDR3 is 14 residues. Germline V gives CDR1 MNHEY, CDR2 SVGEGT. Trimming removed 8 bases from V and 6 bases from J; junction bases left unmatched: 13. The CDR3 loop reads CASQRGGRGPEQYF. CDR3 DNA sequence: TGTGCCAGCCAAAGGGGAGGGAGGGGACCCGAGCAGTACTTC.

The table lists this clonotype with a few counts. The genes are TRBV28 and TRBJ1-5, with D unclear. Trimming left V 7 bases short and J 10 bases short, with 23 bases between. The length of the CDR3 is 15 residues. Germline V gene lookup returns CDR1 MDHEN and CDR2 SYDVKM. CDR3 coding DNA: TGTGCCAGCAACCTTTTCCCCGGAGCGGCCAGCCCCCAGCATTTT. It yields the protein CASNLFPGAASPQHF.

V gene TRBV4-1 combines with J gene TRBJ2-3, with D unresolved. Looked up from germline, CDR1 is MGHRA and CDR2 is YSYEKL. This CDR3 is built from 15 residues. V gave up 0 bases and J gave up 3 bases, with 10 bases separating them. CDR3: CASSQEGRRTDTQYF. CDR3 in DNA: TGCGCCAGCAGCCAAGAGGGAAGGCGGACAGATACGCAGTATTTT.

The rearrangement uses TRBV11-3 and TRBJ2-5; 7 bases fit TRBD1. CDR1 SGHNT and CDR2 YENEEA come from the germline V gene. J was trimmed by 2 bases and V by 5 bases; bases with no gene match: 5. The CDR3 spans 14 residues. The CDR3 nucleotides read TGTGCCAGCAGCCTAAAGACAGGGCAAGAGACCCAGTACTTC. Its protein is CASSLKTGQETQYF.

This clonotype was seen at least ten times. The chain uses TRBV28 and TRBJ2-7, with TRBD2 matching 11 bases. V gave up 5 bases and J gave up 4 bases; unmatched junction bases: 7. The CDR3 loop spans 15 amino acids. Germline loops: CDR1 MDHEN, CDR2 SYDVKM. CDR3 nucleotides: TGTGCCAGCAGTCGCAGGACTAGCGGGCATTACGAGCAGTACTTC. The encoded protein is CASSRRTSGHYEQYF.

This clonotype came up a few times. The J gene is TRBJ2-1, the V gene TRBV7-9, with 7 bases that match TRBD2. Germline loops: CDR1 SEHNR, CDR2 FQNEAQ (reference sequence). The CDR3 sequence is 12 residues long. Losses at the gene ends were 4 bases for V and 11 bases for J; bases not matched to a gene: 5. CDR3 nucleotides: TGTGCCAGCAGCTGGGGGAGCGGGAAGCAGTTCTTC. It specifies CASSWGSGKQFF.

The chain links TRBV29-1 to TRBJ1-1; D call uncertain. Trimming cost V 7 bases and J 4 bases, with 7 bases left between them. The CDR3 has 10 residues. Germline assignment: CDR1 SQVTM and CDR2 ANQGSEA. The CDR3 here is CSGRFTEAFF. In DNA form, the CDR3 reads TGCAGCGGACGGTTCACTGAAGCTTTCTTT.

The chain is built from TRBV19 and TRBJ2-5; 11 nucleotides agree with TRBD2. Germline CDR1 LNHDA, CDR2 SQIVND (reference sequence). V trimming: 3 bases; J trimming: 5 bases; junction bases outside the gene matches: 2. The CDR3 consists of 14 residues. The CDR3 loop is CASSMTSGTETQYF. The CDR3 DNA sequence: TGTGCCAGTAGTATGACTAGCGGGACGGAGACCCAGTACTTC.

Comment on this clonotype: One base away lies a much larger clone, so this may be a sequencing read error. This sequence joins TRBV7-9 and TRBJ2-3, with D unclear. V lost 2 bases to trimming and J lost 4 bases, with 1 base between them. The V gene's germline CDR1 is SEHNR and CDR2 FQNEAQ (reference sequence). CDR3 length equals 11 residues. CDR3 protein: CASSLPDTQYF. CDR3 nucleotide sequence: TGTGCCAGCAGCTTACCAGATACGCAGTATTTT.

The CDR3 sequence: CAISLQGPATEAFF. The CDR3 region has the DNA TGTGCCATCAGCCTGCAGGGGCCGGCCACTGAAGCTTTCTTT. The V call is TRBV10-3, the J call TRBJ1-1; TRBD1 might be the D (6 bases). The CDR3 sequence is 14 residues long. V was trimmed by 6 bases and J by 4 bases, leaving 15 bases between them. Germline V gene sequence: CDR1 ENHRY, CDR2 SYGVKD.

This clonotype was counted a few times. The chain employs TRBV5-1 and TRBJ2-3, with no clear D. V shed 8 bases and J shed 0 bases, with 13 bases lying between them. This CDR3 is built from 14 residues. Germline lookup yields CDR1 SGHRS and CDR2 YFSETQ. CDR3 protein: CASRSGVSTDTQYF. The CDR3 DNA sequence: TGCGCCAGTCGCTCAGGAGTCAGCACAGATACGCAGTATTTT.

Concerning this clonotype: Possible read error: a much larger clone is one base away. The rearrangement links TRBV6-1 to TRBJ2-7, with D hard to call. CDR3 length: 13 amino acids. Germline V gene lookup returns CDR1 MNHNS and CDR2 SASEGT. For the CDR3, the DNA is TGTGCCAGCAGTGAAGGGCTAGGCTACGGGCAGTACTTC. Translation gives CASSEGLGYGQYF.

The gene calls are TRBV2 and TRBJ2-5; TRBD1 or TRBD2 may be the D gene (5 bases each). Germline CDR1 is SNHLY and CDR2 is FYNNEI. Trimming removed 4 bases from V and 5 bases from J, with 14 bases in between. The CDR3 loop spans 14 amino acids. CDR3 sequence reads: CASSGGTALETQYF. The CDR3 nucleotides are TGTGCCAGCAGTGGAGGGACGGCTCTGGAGACCCAGTACTTC.

For this clonotype: A read error may be the cause here, since a much bigger clone is one base away. The CDR3 bases are TGTGCCAGCAGTGAAATTGGCGGGATTTCCTACGAGCAGTACTTC. Translating it yields CASSEIGGISYEQYF. V usage is TRBV6-1 and J usage is TRBJ2-7; TRBD2 is a possible D gene (6 bases). The CDR3 has 15 residues. CDR1 MNHNS and CDR2 SASEGT come from the germline V gene. Trimming pared 2 bases from V and 1 base from J, leaving 12 bases between.

This clonotype was detected a few times. J is TRBJ2-3 and V is TRBV18, with TRBD2 matching 13 bases. The CDR3 has 16 amino acids. CDR1 and CDR2 from the germline V gene are KGHSH and LQKENI. Trimming at V came to 3 bases and at J to 3 bases, leaving 3 bases not matched to a gene. This CDR3 reads CASSPTSGRATDTQYF. As DNA, the CDR3 is TGTGCCAGCTCACCTACTAGCGGGAGGGCTACAGATACGCAGTATTTT. Using reference TRBV18 and TRBJ2-3 for the parts outside the CDR3, the full variable domain is NAGVMQNPRHLVRRRGQEARLRCSPMKGHSHVYWYRQLPEEGLKFMVYLQKENIIDESGMPKERFSAEFPKEGPSILRIQQVVRGDSAAYFCASSPTSGRATDTQYFGPGTRLTVL.

This clonotype was detected ten times or more. This sequence joins TRBV24-1 and TRBJ2-1; a weak D match, TRBD2 (6 bases). Germline V gene sequence: CDR1 KGHDR, CDR2 SFDVKD. The CDR3 loop spans 15 amino acids. Trimming cost V 3 bases and J 8 bases, with 16 bases left between them. CDR3 region: CATSDPGRPLDEQFF. DNA of the CDR3: TGTGCCACCAGTGATCCCGGGAGACCGCTGGATGAGCAGTTCTTC.

The chain couples TRBV12-3 or TRBV12-4 to TRBJ2-3; possibly TRBD2 for D (6 bases). The V gene lost 0 bases and the J gene lost 7 bases, with 8 bases spanning the gap. The CDR3 covers 13 residues. CDR3 amino acids: CASSLALANTQYF. CDR3 bases: TGTGCCAGCAGTTTAGCGCTAGCGAATACGCAGTATTTT.

A word on this clonotype: A read error may produce the germline difference seen at one junction end. The chain carries TRBV12-3 or TRBV12-4 and TRBJ2-1; TRBD2 agrees at 9 bases. The CDR3 is 15 amino acids. CDR3 DNA sequence: TGTGCCAGCAGGGACGTAGCGGGAGCCTACGATGAGCAGTTCTTC. It codes for CASRDVAGAYDEQFF.